This T cell receptor beta chain was documented in a study of CD8+CD57+ T cells in acquired aplastic anemia. Profiling of TCR beta VDJ combinations and CDR3 sequences used genomic DNA as template. TCRdb independently ran MiXCR on the reads; one entry per CDR3 protein. The sample has approximately 380,000 distinct CDR3 sequences; roughly 68% are singletons. The length of the CDR3 is 15 residues. V lost 2 bases and J lost 13, with 22 bases in between. Germline V gene data show CDR1 as SGHTA and CDR2 as FQGNSA. This TCR came from a human donor in good health, serving as a control. The J gene is TRBJ2-3, the V gene TRBV7-2, with D possibly being TRBD2 (6 bases). The source material was sorted CD4+, CD8+, or CD8+CD57+ T cells (not recorded which) from PBMCs. The CDR3 protein is CASSLRSGGTRNEYF. Written as DNA, the CDR3 is TGTGCCAGCAGCTTACGGTCAGGAGGGACGAGGAATGAGTATTTT.